This T cell receptor beta chain emerged from a study of spatial heterogeneity in lung cancer. Study at large: Unique TCR and UMI combinations averaged more than ten appearances each in raw reads.

Noted time point: sample taken at primary tumor resection. Unsorted whole RNA of tumor, nontumor lung or frozen PBMC was sequenced. A single record per CDR3 protein comes from TCRdb applying MiXCR to the 5' RACE reads. The sample has about 85,000 distinct CDR3 sequences, around 21% seen once. V gave up 3 bases and J gave up 6 bases; unmatched junction bases: 11. Germline V lookup: CDR1 MRHNA, CDR2 SNTAGT. The length of the CDR3 is 16 residues. The sample in question was PBMCs, obtained at surgery. This clonotype was obtained from a male donor with early-stage non-small cell lung cancer. The gene calls are TRBV6-4 and TRBJ2-1, with 7 bases lining up with TRBD2. The DNA of the CDR3 is TGTGCCAGCAGTGATGGGGCCGGGACTAACCTCAATGAGCAGTTCTTC. Encoded protein: CASSDGAGTNLNEQFF.